This T cell receptor beta chain was obtained from a study of shared clonotypes between healthy human individuals (dated by TCRdb to between 2020 and 2021). General notes on the study: The cohort comprised two women and three men aged 18 to 49 years. For each donor, three plates each were used for CD4 naive and CD4 memory, two plates were used for CD8 naive, and one plate was used for CD8 memory. To estimate repertoire size and how much clonotype sharing occurs between individuals, the study deeply sequenced the blood TCR repertoires of several healthy adults. Different laboratories and diverse techniques were used to prepare libraries and sequence TCR repertoires, to increase sequencing depth and limit assay-specific biases. Per donor, leukapheresis produced somewhere between about 0.9 and 9 billion PBMCs. Beyond this particular receptor, the publication reports: Clonotypes shared by all four sorted-subset donors showed higher generation probabilities than non-shared clonotypes. Larger estimated clonotype richness was generally found for naive subsets than for memory subsets. Because the study included only a small number of donors, the genetic and exposure-history diversity represented was limited. When four donors were compared, the shared fraction of clonotypes was around 5% for naive CD4, approximately 3.3% for naive CD8, 2% to 2.5% for memory CD4, and around 0.4% for memory CD8. Pairwise subsampling led to the expectation that sequencing depth would affect the degree of clonotype sharing among donors. Only blood was sampled, and tissue TCR repertoires likely differ from those in blood. Rarefaction of sorted-subset datasets indicated incomplete sequencing despite the large sequencing depth.

Note on this clone: Its antigen remains undetermined. One base away there is no much larger clone; base qualities are not given.

Using the deep immunoSEQ assay, multiplex PCR amplified TCR CDR3 regions from genomic DNA. For each cell subset, the extracted genomic DNA was distributed evenly across all wells of several immunoSEQ 96-well plates, and each plate served as one replicate. For sorted subsets, around 200 ng genomic DNA, equal to about 30,000 T cell genomes, was loaded into each replicate PCR. Purified libraries were quantified with a Qubit 3.0 fluorometer, sized on a Bioanalyzer 2100, and re-quantified with the KAPA Library Quantification kit. Every immunoSEQ 96-well plate was sequenced on a dedicated single-read 150-cycle Illumina NextSeq 550 flow cell. For the original study's pipeline: Because only junctional sequences without quality scores were contained in the immunoSEQ output, filtering matching that applied to full-length reads could not be performed. Sequences were annotated with PyIR, a Python wrapper for IgBLAST v1.9, and V/J genes and CDR3 were assigned using IMGT germline references. Reads were filtered out if the reads had weak V/J assignments (E-value above 1e-6), no CDR3, stop codons, out-of-frame junctions, or ambiguous translated residues. A V3J clonotype was defined by an identical inferred V gene, J gene, and CDR3 amino acid sequence. Percentage overlap between repertoires was computed as shared unique clonotypes divided by the size of the smaller repertoire. Richness of each repertoire was evaluated using RTK rarefaction, the Chao1 estimator, and Recon v2.1 estimates of unobserved clonotypes. OLGA was used to compute generation probabilities for all TCRbeta clonotypes that the gDNA method yielded from a few donors. Imported from immuneACCESS, the table was reduced by TCRdb to in-frame sequences with V and J called. These copies leave out some clones; in studies compared against another copy, an unresolved V gene accounts for under half, and the cause of the remainder is not known. From that table come the V and J calls and clone size; the DNA was used to work out D and trimming. This sample gives 500,000 to 700,000 clones in total; 90% to 95% of them show up just once. Jointly, the top ten make up 0.095% to 0.14% of the sample.

The germline V gene supplies CDR1 SGHNT and CDR2 YENEEA. There are 13 amino acids in the CDR3, from cysteine to phenylalanine inclusive. CDR3 DNA is the only sequence kept; it has 39 bases, read in frame from the first base. V and J lose 3 bases and 3 bases, and a span of 9 bases separates them. CD8 naive samples were CD45RO-negative cells positively selected for CCR7, giving a CD45RA+CCR7+ population that excluded TemRA cells. The donors were healthy, HIV-negative adults with no recently reported acute infections or vaccinations. Only Caucasian adults living in Nashville, Tennessee, USA were represented among the donors. After blood collection by leukapheresis, PBMCs were isolated using Ficoll-Histopaque density gradient centrifugation and then cryopreserved in the vapor phase of liquid nitrogen. Purity and quantity of every magnetically sorted T cell population were checked by analytical flow cytometry. From each sorted fraction, genomic DNA was isolated and quantified by UV absorbance on a Nanodrop 2000c.

Here the chain combines TRBV11-3 and TRBJ2-7; the D gene identity is not certain. This TCR derives from a woman between 25 and 40 years old in good health. Sequencing was done on a sample of naive CD8+ T cells sorted from blood. Read against the paper, the sample's cell subset or site label means: CD45RA+CCR7+. The CDR3 sequence is CASSLAVGYEQYF. Read as DNA, the sequence is TGTGCCAGCAGCTTGGCGGTGGGCTACGAGCAGTACTTC.